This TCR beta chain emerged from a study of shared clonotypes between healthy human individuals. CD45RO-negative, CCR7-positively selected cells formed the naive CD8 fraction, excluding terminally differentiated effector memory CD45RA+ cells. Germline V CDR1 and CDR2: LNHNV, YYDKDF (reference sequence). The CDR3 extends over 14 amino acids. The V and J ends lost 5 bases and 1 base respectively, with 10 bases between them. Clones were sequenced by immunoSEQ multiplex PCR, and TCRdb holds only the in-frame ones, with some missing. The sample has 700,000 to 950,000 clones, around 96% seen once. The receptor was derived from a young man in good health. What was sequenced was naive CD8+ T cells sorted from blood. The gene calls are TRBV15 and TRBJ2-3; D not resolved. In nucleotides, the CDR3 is TGTGCCACCAGCTCTTTCGGTGGCACAGATACGCAGTATTTT. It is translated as CATSSFGGTDTQYF. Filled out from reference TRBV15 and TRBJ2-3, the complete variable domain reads DAMVIQNPRYQVTQFGKPVTLSCSQTLNHNVMYWYQQKSSQAPKLLFHYYDKDFNNEADTPDNFQSRRPNTSFCFLDIRSPGLGDTAMYLCATSSFGGTDTQYFGPGTRLTVL.